What follows are 32 T cell receptor beta chains derived from one specimen sequenced in a study of identical twins. TCRdb re-called the 5' RACE reads through MiXCR, storing one row per CDR3 protein. The profile shows 350,000 to 450,000 distinct CDR3 sequences, around 18% of them singletons. Sequencing was carried out using naive T cells sorted from blood. These receptors all stem from a man aged 45-65 years in good health.

The sample holds a few counts of this clonotype. J is TRBJ2-3 and V is TRBV20-1; the match to TRBD2 covers 14 bases. Germline-derived CDR1 and CDR2 are DFQATT and SNEGSKA (reference sequence). With V trimmed by 4 bases and J by 2 bases, 5 bases remained unmatched. CDR3 length: 16 amino acids. The DNA of the CDR3 is TGCAGTGCTACCAAGGGACTAGCGGGGGTCACAGATACGCAGTATTTT. The encoded protein is CSATKGLAGVTDTQYF.

In this sample, this clonotype turned up many times. V is TRBV3-1 and J is TRBJ2-5; no firm D call. The germline V gene has CDR1 LGHDT and CDR2 YNNKEL (reference sequence). The CDR3 loop spans 15 amino acids. Trimming took 1 base from V and 1 from J, leaving 10 bases between them. DNA for the CDR3: TGTGCCAGCAGCCAAGGCGTTGGAAGCCAAGAGACCCAGTACTTC. Protein sequence: CASSQGVGSQETQYF.

The gene calls are TRBV7-6 and TRBJ2-3; TRBD1 might be the D (5 bases). CDR3 length: 13 residues. V dropped 5 bases and J dropped 8 bases, with 14 bases sitting between them. Looked up from germline, CDR1 is SGHVS and CDR2 is FNYEAQ. The CDR3 loop reads CASSQDIPSTQYF. CDR3 nucleotide sequence: TGTGCCAGCAGCCAGGACATCCCCTCTACGCAGTATTTT.

This clonotype was counted a single time. The chain has TRBV28 and TRBJ1-6; weak D call: TRBD1 (6 bases). This CDR3 is built from 15 residues. V shed 8 bases and J shed 2 bases, with 13 bases lying between them. Looked up from germline, CDR1 is MDHEN and CDR2 is SYDVKM. The CDR3 DNA reads as TGTGCCAGCCTCTCATCAGGGGCCTATAATTCACCCCTCCACTTT. Translation: CASLSSGAYNSPLHF. Based on the CDR3 plus reference TRBV28 and TRBJ1-6, the full variable domain is DVKVTQSSRYLVKRTGEKVFLECVQDMDHENMFWYRQDPGLGLRLIYFSYDVKMKEKGDIPEGYSVSREKKERFSLILESASTNQTSMYLCASLSSGAYNSPLHFGNGTRLTVT.

This chain joins TRBV12-3 or TRBV12-4 and TRBJ2-3; a weak D match, TRBD2 (6 bases). Trimming stripped 6 bases from V and 1 base from J, with 14 bases between. The CDR3 consists of 15 residues. The CDR3 DNA follows: TGTGCCAGCAGCCCCCTAGCGCCCGGCACAGATACGCAGTATTTT. The encoded protein is CASSPLAPGTDTQYF.

The chain combines TRBV2 with TRBJ2-3; D may be TRBD2 (5 bases). The CDR3 has 15 amino acids. Per germline, CDR1 SNHLY and CDR2 FYNNEI. The V end was cut by 5 bases, the J end by 6 bases, with 18 bases between. The CDR3 DNA reads as TGTGCCAGCAGTTCAGACTATAACCCTTCGGATACGCAGTATTTT. Its protein product is CASSSDYNPSDTQYF.

The gene calls are TRBV7-2 and TRBJ2-2; 9 bases line up with TRBD1. After removal of 7 bases from V and 5 bases from J, the junction contained 14 bases not matched to a gene. CDR1 SGHTA and CDR2 FQGNSA come from the germline V gene. This CDR3 region has 17 residues. CDR3 sequence (DNA): TGTGCCAGCATCCAACGGGAACAGGGGGCGCTTACCGGGGAGCTGTTTTTT. This encodes CASIQREQGALTGELFF.

Of note for this clonotype: Given a much more abundant clone one base away, this may be a read error. The rearrangement uses TRBV5-5 and TRBJ2-2; the D gene could be TRBD1 or TRBD2 (5 bases each). Per germline, CDR1 SGHKS and CDR2 YYEKEE (reference sequence). The CDR3 sequence is 14 residues long. The CDR3 DNA reads as TGTGCCAGCAGCCCCTCTTATGACACCGGGGCGCTGTTTTTT. Translated: CASSPSYDTGALFF. The full variable domain, its missing parts supplied by reference TRBV5-5 and TRBJ2-2, is DAGVTQSPTHLIKTRGQQVTLRCSPISGHKSVSWYQQVLGQGPQFIFQYYEKEERGRGNFPDRFSARQFPNYSSELNVNALLLGDSALYLCASSPSYDTGALFFGEGSRLTVL.

This clonotype came up many times. V gene TRBV12-3 or TRBV12-4 combines with J gene TRBJ2-7, with D possibly being TRBD1 (5 bases). This CDR3 is built from 14 residues. V was clipped by 3 bases and J by 2 bases, with 11 bases between them. The CDR3: CASSFGQGPYEQYF. The CDR3 nucleotides are TGTGCCAGCAGTTTCGGTCAGGGCCCCTACGAGCAGTACTTC.

This clonotype was seen only a few times. The chain uses TRBV20-1 and TRBJ2-4; possibly TRBD1 for D (6 bases). The length of the CDR3 is 13 residues. CDR1 DFQATT and CDR2 SNEGSKA come from the germline V gene (reference sequence). Trimming left V 5 bases short and J 5 bases short, with 13 bases between. CDR3 residues: CSAPRDNENIQYF. The CDR3 nucleotides read TGCAGTGCTCCCCGGGACAATGAAAACATTCAGTACTTC.

The rearrangement joins TRBV20-1 to TRBJ2-3; 11 bases match TRBD2. Per the germline V gene, CDR1 is DFQATT and CDR2 is SNEGSKA (reference sequence). CDR3 length equals 16 residues. V shed 3 bases and J 2 bases; nucleotides not matched to a gene: 7. The CDR3 nucleotides read TGCAGTGCTAGGGAGCGACTAGCGGGAAACACAGATACGCAGTATTTT. It translates to CSARERLAGNTDTQYF.

Only a few counts were recorded for this clonotype. The V and J genes are TRBV20-1 and TRBJ2-2, with a tentative D call TRBD1 (6 bases). Germline CDR1 reads DFQATT; CDR2 reads SNEGSKA (reference sequence). The CDR3 is 13 amino acids. The V end was cut by 3 bases, the J end by 5 bases, with 10 bases between. The CDR3 region has the DNA TGCAGTGCTAGGAGGGGGTGGACCGGGGAGCTGTTTTTT. Its protein is CSARRGWTGELFF.

This clonotype was seen a handful of times. The chain couples TRBV4-3 to TRBJ2-1, with a tentative D call TRBD2 (5 bases). V shed 1 base and J shed 8 bases, with 18 bases lying between them. CDR3 length: 16 residues. Per germline, CDR1 LGHNA and CDR2 YSLEER. Here the CDR3 reads CASSQVMWEFVHEQFF. The CDR3 bases are TGCGCCAGCAGCCAAGTTATGTGGGAGTTTGTGCATGAGCAGTTCTTC.

CDR3 in amino acids: CASSVGQGFTDTQYF. DNA of the CDR3: TGCGCCAGCAGCGTTGGACAGGGGTTCACAGATACGCAGTATTTT. This chain connects TRBV5-1 to TRBJ2-3; 9 positions agree with TRBD1. The CDR3 has 15 residues. The V gene's germline CDR1 is SGHRS and CDR2 YFSETQ. The junction had 5 bases not matched to a gene; V was cut back by 4 bases and J by 2 bases.

The V call is TRBV5-1, the J call TRBJ1-1, with 9 bases that match TRBD1. The J segment lost 6 bases and the V segment lost 5 bases, leaving 11 bases of the junction unmatched. CDR1 and CDR2 (germline): SGHRS, YFSETQ. This CDR3 is 15 amino acids long. CDR3 sequence: CASRLPQGAGAEAFF. The DNA of the CDR3 is TGCGCCAGCAGATTGCCACAGGGGGCTGGGGCTGAAGCTTTCTTT.

Ten or more counts support this clonotype. The chain employs TRBV14 and TRBJ2-1; D unresolved. The CDR3 spans 16 residues. Trimming shortened V by 3 bases and J by 1 base, and 13 bases separated the two germline ends. Germline V lookup: CDR1 SGHDN, CDR2 FVKESK. The CDR3 nucleotides are TGTGCCAGCAGCCACCCGACTGAGTCTTCCTACAATGAGCAGTTCTTC. This codes for CASSHPTESSYNEQFF.

This clonotype was seen only a few times. Here the CDR3 reads CSVEEGFGNEQYF. DNA of the CDR3: TGCAGCGTTGAAGAGGGTTTCGGGAACGAGCAGTACTTC. J is TRBJ2-7 and V is TRBV29-1; maybe TRBD2 (5 bases). The germline V gene encodes CDR1 SQVTM and CDR2 ANQGSEA. There are 13 residues in the CDR3. Trimming cost V 0 bases and J 5 bases, with 11 bases left between them.

This clonotype was seen a handful of times. The chain carries TRBV5-1 and TRBJ2-3; 10 bases align to TRBD1. Germline lookup yields CDR1 SGHRS and CDR2 YFSETQ. This CDR3 comprises 15 residues. With V trimmed by 3 bases and J by 3 bases, 4 bases remained unmatched. The CDR3: CASSSGQGLTDTQYF. In DNA, the CDR3 is TGCGCCAGCAGCTCGGGACAGGGGTTAACAGATACGCAGTATTTT.

The sample holds a few counts of this clonotype. CDR3 DNA: TGTGCCAGCAGACCAACCGGGACAGAGAACACCGGGGAGCTGTTTTTT. It encodes CASRPTGTENTGELFF. The chain is built from TRBV28 and TRBJ2-2, with TRBD1 matching 7 bases. The germline V gene has CDR1 MDHEN and CDR2 SYDVKM. V was pared by 6 bases and J by 1 base, with 8 bases of the junction left unmatched. The CDR3 spans 16 residues.

The rearrangement uses TRBV4-1 and TRBJ2-6; 10 bases fit TRBD1. The CDR3 is made up of 19 amino acids. Trimming at V came to 4 bases and at J to 1 base, leaving 10 bases not matched to a gene. Germline CDR1 is MGHRA and CDR2 is YSYEKL. Written as DNA, the CDR3 is TGCGCCAGCAGCCGATGGACAGGGGGTCTAGCGTCTGGGGCCAACGTCCTGACTTTC. Translating gives CASSRWTGGLASGANVLTF.

The chain joins TRBV4-3 to TRBJ2-2; D assignment may be TRBD1 or TRBD2 (6 bases each). V lost 4 bases, J lost 3 bases, and 21 bases lay in between. The CDR3 is 18 amino acids. The germline CDR1 and CDR2 sequences are LGHNA and YSLEER. CDR3 amino acids: CASSPQGLAPVHTGELFF. CDR3 DNA: TGCGCCAGCAGCCCTCAGGGGCTAGCGCCTGTTCACACCGGGGAGCTGTTTTTT.

This clonotype came up many times. The gene calls are TRBV24-1 and TRBJ2-7, with 7 bases identical to TRBD1. Trimming took 8 bases from V and 0 from J; bases not matched to a gene: 6. Germline V gives CDR1 KGHDR, CDR2 SFDVKD. This CDR3 contains 14 residues. This CDR3 is CATTPDRSSYEQYF. In nucleotides, the CDR3 is TGTGCCACCACCCCGGACAGGAGCTCCTACGAGCAGTACTTC.

This clonotype has at least ten counts. The rearrangement links TRBV4-2 to TRBJ2-1; no firm D call. There are 16 residues in the CDR3. Germline values: CDR1 LGHNA, CDR2 YNFKEQ. V gave up 1 base and J gave up 0 bases, with 10 bases separating them. The CDR3 DNA reads TGTGCCAGCAGCCAAGGTCCGAGTCGCTCCTACAATGAGCAGTTCTTC. Its translation: CASSQGPSRSYNEQFF.

About this clonotype itself: This may be a read error, as it is one base from a much larger clone. The CDR3 is CTSSVQGHEQFF. The CDR3 DNA is TGTACCAGCAGCGTACAGGGACATGAGCAGTTCTTC. The rearrangement uses TRBV9 and TRBJ2-1; possible D gene TRBD1, 6 bases. This CDR3 contains 12 residues. CDR1 SGDLS and CDR2 YYNGEE come from the germline V gene.

This clonotype was found many times. The V and J genes are TRBV7-9 and TRBJ2-7; no clear D. In germline, CDR1 is SEHNR, CDR2 FQNEAQ (reference sequence). The V end was cut by 6 bases, the J end by 1 base, with 13 bases between. The CDR3 has 14 residues. The CDR3 nucleotides read TGTGCCAGCAGTTCTACTACTGGGTCCTACGAGCAGTACTTC. Amino acid sequence: CASSSTTGSYEQYF.

This clonotype was picked up a small number of times. The gene calls are TRBV9 and TRBJ2-2; 7 bases agree with TRBD2. The CDR3 totals 16 residues. With 0 bases clipped from V and 6 bases from J, the junction kept 8 bases outside the gene matches. The germline V gene encodes CDR1 SGDLS and CDR2 YYNGEE. CDR3 nucleotide sequence: TGTGCCAGCAGCGTAGGAAGCGGGATAGTGGCCGGGGAGCTGTTTTTT. Translated, it gives CASSVGSGIVAGELFF.

This clonotype showed up many times. This rearrangement joins TRBV29-1 to TRBJ2-4; D unclear. V dropped 3 bases and J dropped 0 bases, with 9 bases sitting between them. Germline V CDR1 and CDR2: SQVTM, ANQGSEA. This CDR3 comprises 14 residues. The CDR3 protein is CSVEAGGAKNIQYF. CDR3 nucleotides: TGCAGCGTTGAGGCCGGTGGAGCCAAAAACATTCAGTACTTC.

This chain uses TRBV5-1 with TRBJ2-7; 14 bases agree with TRBD2. Germline values: CDR1 SGHRS, CDR2 YFSETQ. The CDR3 is 16 residues long. V lost 4 bases and J lost 3; bases outside the gene matches: 6. The CDR3 region is CASSLGTSGRNYEQYF. The DNA of the CDR3 is TGCGCCAGCAGCCTAGGGACTAGCGGGAGAAACTACGAGCAGTACTTC.

The sample holds one count of this clonotype. The chain is built from TRBV28 and TRBJ2-7; 9 bases agree with TRBD1. Trimming cost V 2 bases and J 0 bases; bases outside gene matches: 2. The CDR3 extends over 15 amino acids. Germline-derived CDR1 and CDR2 are MDHEN and SYDVKM. Written as DNA, the CDR3 is TGTGCCAGCAGTTTAGACAGGGGGGCCTCCTACGAGCAGTACTTC. Its protein product is CASSLDRGASYEQYF.

This clonotype was recorded many times. The chain carries TRBV15 and TRBJ1-5, with unresolved D. The germline V gene encodes CDR1 LNHNV and CDR2 YYDKDF (reference sequence). The CDR3 loop spans 14 amino acids. V was shortened by 1 base and J by 0 bases, with 4 bases between the two germline ends. Written as DNA, the CDR3 is TGTGCCACCAGCAGAGGGTATAGCAATCAGCCCCAGCATTTT. Translation gives CATSRGYSNQPQHF.

This clonotype showed up many times. The genes are TRBV15 and TRBJ2-7, with D uncertain. Germline V gene data show CDR1 as LNHNV and CDR2 as YYDKDF (reference sequence). Trimming took off 2 bases at V and 3 bases at J, with 8 bases between the two ends. The CDR3 is made up of 13 amino acids. CDR3 residues: CATSRPGYYEQYF. CDR3 DNA: TGTGCCACCAGCAGACCCGGTTACTACGAGCAGTACTTC.

V and J are TRBV20-1 and TRBJ2-3, with TRBD2 matching over 10 bases. This CDR3 spans 14 amino acids. V was pared by 6 bases and J by 0 bases, with 3 bases of the junction left unmatched. CDR1 and CDR2 (germline): DFQATT, SNEGSKA (reference sequence). The CDR3 reads CSAPTSGSTDTQYF. The CDR3 bases are TGCAGTGCCCCGACTAGCGGGAGCACAGATACGCAGTATTTT.